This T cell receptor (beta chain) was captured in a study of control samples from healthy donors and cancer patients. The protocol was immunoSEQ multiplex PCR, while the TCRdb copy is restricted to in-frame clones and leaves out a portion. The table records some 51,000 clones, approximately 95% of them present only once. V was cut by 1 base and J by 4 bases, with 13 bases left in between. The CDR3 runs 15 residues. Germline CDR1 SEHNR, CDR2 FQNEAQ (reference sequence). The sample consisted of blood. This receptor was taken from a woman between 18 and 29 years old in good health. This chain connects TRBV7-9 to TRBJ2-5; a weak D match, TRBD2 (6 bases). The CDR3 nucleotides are TGTGCCAGCAGCTTAGTGGGCGGGGATGGAGAGACCCAGTACTTC. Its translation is CASSLVGGDGETQYF.